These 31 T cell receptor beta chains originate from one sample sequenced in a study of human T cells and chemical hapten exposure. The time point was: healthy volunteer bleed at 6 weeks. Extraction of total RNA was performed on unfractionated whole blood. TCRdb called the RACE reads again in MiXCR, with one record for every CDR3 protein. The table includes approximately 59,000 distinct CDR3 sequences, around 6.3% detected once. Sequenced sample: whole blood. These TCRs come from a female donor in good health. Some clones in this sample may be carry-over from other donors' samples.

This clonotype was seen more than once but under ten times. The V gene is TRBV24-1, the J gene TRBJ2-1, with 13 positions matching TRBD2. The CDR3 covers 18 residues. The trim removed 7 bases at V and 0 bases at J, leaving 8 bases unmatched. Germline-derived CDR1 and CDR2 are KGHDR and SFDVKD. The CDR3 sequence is CATRGGLAGADSYNEQFF. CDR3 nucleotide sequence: TGTGCCACCAGGGGCGGACTAGCGGGGGCAGACTCCTACAATGAGCAGTTCTTC.

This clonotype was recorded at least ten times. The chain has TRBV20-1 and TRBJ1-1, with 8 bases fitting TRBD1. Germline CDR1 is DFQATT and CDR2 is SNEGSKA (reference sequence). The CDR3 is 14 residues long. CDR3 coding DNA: TGCAGCCCCTGGGCAGGGGGCCCGAACACTGAAGCTTTCTTT. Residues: CSPWAGGPNTEAFF.

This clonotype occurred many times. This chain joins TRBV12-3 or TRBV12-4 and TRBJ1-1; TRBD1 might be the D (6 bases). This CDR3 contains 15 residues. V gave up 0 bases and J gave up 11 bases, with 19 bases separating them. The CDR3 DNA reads TGTGCCAGCAGTTTAGCGCGTCAGGGGAAAGCCGGTGCTTTCTTT. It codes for CASSLARQGKAGAFF.

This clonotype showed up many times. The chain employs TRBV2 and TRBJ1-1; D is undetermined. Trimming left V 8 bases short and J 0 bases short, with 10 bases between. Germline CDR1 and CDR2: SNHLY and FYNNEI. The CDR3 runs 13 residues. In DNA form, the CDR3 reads TGTGCCAGCTTGGACGGCATGAACACTGAAGCTTTCTTT. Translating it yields CASLDGMNTEAFF.

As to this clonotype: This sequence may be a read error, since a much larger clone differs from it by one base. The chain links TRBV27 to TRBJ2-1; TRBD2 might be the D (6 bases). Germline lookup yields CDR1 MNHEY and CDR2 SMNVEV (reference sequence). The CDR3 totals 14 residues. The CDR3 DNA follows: TGTACCAGCAGTTTATCACCGGGAGCAGACAGACGGTTCTTC. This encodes CTSSLSPGADRRFF.

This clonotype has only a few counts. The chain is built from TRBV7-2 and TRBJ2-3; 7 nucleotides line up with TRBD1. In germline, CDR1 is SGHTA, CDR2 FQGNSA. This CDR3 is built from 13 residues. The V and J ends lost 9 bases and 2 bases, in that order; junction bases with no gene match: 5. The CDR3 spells CASYRGDTDTQYF. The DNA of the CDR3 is TGTGCCAGTTACAGGGGAGACACAGATACGCAGTATTTT.

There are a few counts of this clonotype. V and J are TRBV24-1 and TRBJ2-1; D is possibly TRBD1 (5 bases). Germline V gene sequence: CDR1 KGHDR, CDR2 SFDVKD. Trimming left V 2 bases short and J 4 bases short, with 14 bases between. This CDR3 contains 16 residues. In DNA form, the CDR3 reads TGTGCCACCAGTGATTCCCAGGGAAGAAGGTACAATGAGCAGTTCTTC. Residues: CATSDSQGRRYNEQFF.

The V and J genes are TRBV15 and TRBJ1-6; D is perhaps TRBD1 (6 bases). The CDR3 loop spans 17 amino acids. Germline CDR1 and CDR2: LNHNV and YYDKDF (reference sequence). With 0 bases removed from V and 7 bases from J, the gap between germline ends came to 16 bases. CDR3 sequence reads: CATSRERLLRGNSPLHF. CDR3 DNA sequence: TGTGCCACCAGCAGAGAACGTCTTCTGAGGGGGAATTCACCCCTCCACTTT.

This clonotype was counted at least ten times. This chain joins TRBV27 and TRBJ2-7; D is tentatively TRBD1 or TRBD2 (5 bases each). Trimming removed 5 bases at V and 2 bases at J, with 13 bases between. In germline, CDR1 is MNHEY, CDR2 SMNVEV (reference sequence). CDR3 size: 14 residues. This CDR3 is CASSVSGSPYEQYF. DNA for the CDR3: TGTGCCAGCAGTGTCTCAGGGAGCCCCTACGAGCAGTACTTC.

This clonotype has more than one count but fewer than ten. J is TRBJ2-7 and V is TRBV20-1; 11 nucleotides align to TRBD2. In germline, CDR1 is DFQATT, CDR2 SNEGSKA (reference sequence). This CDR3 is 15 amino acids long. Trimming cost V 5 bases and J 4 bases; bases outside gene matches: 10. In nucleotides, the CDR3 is TGCAGTGCTGACCGTACCGGGACTAGCGGTTACGAGCAGTACTTC. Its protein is CSADRTGTSGYEQYF.

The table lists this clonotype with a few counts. The CDR3 DNA sequence: TGTGCCAGCAGCTTACAGCTGCGGGACAGGGGAAGAGACGAGCAGTACTTC. Protein sequence: CASSLQLRDRGRDEQYF. The V gene is TRBV11-2, the J gene TRBJ2-7; the match to TRBD1 covers 10 bases. V shed 2 bases, J shed 5 bases, and the junction held 12 bases outside the gene matches. CDR1 is SGHAT, CDR2 FQNNGV, per germline. There are 17 residues in the CDR3.

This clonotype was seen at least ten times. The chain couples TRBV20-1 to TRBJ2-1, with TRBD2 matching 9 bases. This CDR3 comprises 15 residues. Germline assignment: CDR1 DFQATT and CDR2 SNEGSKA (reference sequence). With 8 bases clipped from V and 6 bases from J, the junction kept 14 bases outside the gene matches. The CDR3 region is CSLRLGTSHLNEQFF. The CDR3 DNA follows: TGCAGTCTAAGGTTAGGGACTAGCCATCTCAATGAGCAGTTCTTC.

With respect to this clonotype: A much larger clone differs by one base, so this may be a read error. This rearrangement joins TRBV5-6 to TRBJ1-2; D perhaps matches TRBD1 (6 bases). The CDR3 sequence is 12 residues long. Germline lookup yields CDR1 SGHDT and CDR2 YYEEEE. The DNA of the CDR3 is TGTGCCAGCAGCTTGGCAGGGGATGGCAACACCTTC. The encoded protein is CASSLAGDGNTF.

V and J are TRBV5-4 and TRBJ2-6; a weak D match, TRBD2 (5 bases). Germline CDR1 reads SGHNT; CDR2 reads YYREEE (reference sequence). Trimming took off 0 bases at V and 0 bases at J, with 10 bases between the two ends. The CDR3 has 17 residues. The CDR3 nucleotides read TGTGCCAGCAGCTTGGATCGAGGGAGCTCTGGGGCCAACGTCCTGACTTTC. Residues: CASSLDRGSSGANVLTF.

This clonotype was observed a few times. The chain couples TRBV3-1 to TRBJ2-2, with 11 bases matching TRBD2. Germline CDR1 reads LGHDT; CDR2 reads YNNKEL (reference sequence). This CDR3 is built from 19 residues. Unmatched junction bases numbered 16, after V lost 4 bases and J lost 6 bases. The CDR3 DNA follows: TGTGCCAGCAGCCCGACCACCCGATTTAGCGGGAGGGCTGCCGGGGAGCTGTTTTTT. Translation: CASSPTTRFSGRAAGELFF.

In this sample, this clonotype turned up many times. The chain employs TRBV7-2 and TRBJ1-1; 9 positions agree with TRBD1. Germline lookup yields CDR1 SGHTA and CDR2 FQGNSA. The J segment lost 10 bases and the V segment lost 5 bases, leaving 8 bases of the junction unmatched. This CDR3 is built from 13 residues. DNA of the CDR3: TGTGCCAGCAGCGAAAGGGACAGGGTTGTAGCTTTCTTT. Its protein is CASSERDRVVAFF.

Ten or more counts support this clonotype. The CDR3 protein is CASSGGIENTEAFF. The CDR3 DNA reads TGTGCCAGCAGCGGGGGAATCGAGAACACTGAAGCTTTCTTT. The genes are TRBV28 and TRBJ1-1, with a possible D match to TRBD1 (5 bases). CDR3 length equals 14 residues. CDR1 and CDR2 from the germline V gene are MDHEN and SYDVKM. With 6 bases removed from V and 1 base from J, the gap between germline ends came to 12 bases.

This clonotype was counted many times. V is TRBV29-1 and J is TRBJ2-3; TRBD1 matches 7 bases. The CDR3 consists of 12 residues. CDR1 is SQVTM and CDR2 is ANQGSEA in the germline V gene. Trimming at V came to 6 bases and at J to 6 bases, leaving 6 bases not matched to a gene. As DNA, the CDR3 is TGCAGCGTAAAGGGGGCGCGGGATACGCAGTATTTT. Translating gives CSVKGARDTQYF.

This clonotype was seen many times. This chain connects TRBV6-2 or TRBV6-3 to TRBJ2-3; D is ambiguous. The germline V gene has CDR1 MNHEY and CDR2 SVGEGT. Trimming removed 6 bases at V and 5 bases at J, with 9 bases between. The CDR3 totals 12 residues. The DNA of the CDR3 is TGTGCCAGCAGCTCCTCGGAAGATACGCAGTATTTT. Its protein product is CASSSSEDTQYF.

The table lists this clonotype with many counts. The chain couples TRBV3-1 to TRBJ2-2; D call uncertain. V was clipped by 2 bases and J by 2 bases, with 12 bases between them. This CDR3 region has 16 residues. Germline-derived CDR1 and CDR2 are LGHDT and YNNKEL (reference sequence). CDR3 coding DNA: TGTGCCAGCAGCCAATTCCTACCCAGAAACACCGGGGAGCTGTTTTTT. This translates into CASSQFLPRNTGELFF.

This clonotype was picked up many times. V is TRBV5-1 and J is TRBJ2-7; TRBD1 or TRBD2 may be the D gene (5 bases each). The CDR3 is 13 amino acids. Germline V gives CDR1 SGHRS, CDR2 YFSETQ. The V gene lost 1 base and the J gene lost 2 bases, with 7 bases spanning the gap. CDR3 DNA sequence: TGCGCCAGCAGCTTGCTGGGACCCTACGAGCAGTACTTC. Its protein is CASSLLGPYEQYF. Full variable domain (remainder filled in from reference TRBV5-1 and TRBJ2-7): KAGVTQTPRYLIKTRGQQVTLSCSPISGHRSVSWYQQTPGQGLQFLFEYFSETQRNKGNFPGRFSGRQFSNSRSEMNVSTLELGDSALYLCASSLLGPYEQYFGPGTRLTVT.

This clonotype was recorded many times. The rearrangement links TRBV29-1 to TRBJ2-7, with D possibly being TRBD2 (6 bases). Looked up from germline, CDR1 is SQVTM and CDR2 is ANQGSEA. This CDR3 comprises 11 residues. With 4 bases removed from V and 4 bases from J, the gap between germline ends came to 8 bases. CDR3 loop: CSVVEGYEQYF. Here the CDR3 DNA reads TGCAGCGTTGTGGAGGGTTACGAGCAGTACTTC.

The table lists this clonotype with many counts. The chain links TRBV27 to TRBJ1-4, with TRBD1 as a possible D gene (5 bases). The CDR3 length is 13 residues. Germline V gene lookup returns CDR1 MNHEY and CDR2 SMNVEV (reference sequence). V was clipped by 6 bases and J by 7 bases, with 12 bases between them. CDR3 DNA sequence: TGTGCCAGCAGCACCCACGGGGGTGAAAAACTGTTTTTT. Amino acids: CASSTHGGEKLFF.

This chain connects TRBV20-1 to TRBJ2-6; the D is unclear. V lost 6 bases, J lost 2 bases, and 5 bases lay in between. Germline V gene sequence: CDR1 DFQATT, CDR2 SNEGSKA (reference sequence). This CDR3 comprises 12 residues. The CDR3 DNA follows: TGCAGTGCGCTAGCTGGGGCCAACGTCCTGACTTTC. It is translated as CSALAGANVLTF.

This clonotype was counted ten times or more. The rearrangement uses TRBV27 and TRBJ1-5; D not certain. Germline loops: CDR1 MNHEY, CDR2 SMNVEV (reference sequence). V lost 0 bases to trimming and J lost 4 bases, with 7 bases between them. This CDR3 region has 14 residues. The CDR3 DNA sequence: TGTGCCAGCAGTTTATCGGGTTTAAATCAGCCCCAGCATTTT. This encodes CASSLSGLNQPQHF.

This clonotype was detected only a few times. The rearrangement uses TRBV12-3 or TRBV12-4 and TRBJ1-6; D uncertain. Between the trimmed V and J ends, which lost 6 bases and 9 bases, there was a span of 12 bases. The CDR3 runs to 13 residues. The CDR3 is CASSPIIRSPLHF. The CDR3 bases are TGTGCCAGCAGCCCCATAATCCGTTCACCCCTCCACTTT.

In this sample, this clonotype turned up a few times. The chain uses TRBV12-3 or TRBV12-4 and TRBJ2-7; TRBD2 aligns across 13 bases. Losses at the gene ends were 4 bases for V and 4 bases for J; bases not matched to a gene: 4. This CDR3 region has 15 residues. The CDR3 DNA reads TGTGCCAGCAGTTCTAGGACTAGCGGGGGATACGAGCAGTACTTC. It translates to CASSSRTSGGYEQYF.

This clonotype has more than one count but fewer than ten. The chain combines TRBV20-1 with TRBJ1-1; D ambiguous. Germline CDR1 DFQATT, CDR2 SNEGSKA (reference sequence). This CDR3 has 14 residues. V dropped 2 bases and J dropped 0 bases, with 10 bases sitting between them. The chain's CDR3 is CSARLSLLNTEAFF. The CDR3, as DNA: TGCAGTGCTAGACTGTCGCTGTTGAACACTGAAGCTTTCTTT.

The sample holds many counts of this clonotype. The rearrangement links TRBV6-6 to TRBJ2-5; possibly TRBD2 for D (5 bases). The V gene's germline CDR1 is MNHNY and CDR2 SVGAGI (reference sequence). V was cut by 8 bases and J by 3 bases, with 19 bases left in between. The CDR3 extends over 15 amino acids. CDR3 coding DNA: TGTGCCAGCCTCCGGGAATATCAGACCAAAGAGACCCAGTACTTC. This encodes CASLREYQTKETQYF.

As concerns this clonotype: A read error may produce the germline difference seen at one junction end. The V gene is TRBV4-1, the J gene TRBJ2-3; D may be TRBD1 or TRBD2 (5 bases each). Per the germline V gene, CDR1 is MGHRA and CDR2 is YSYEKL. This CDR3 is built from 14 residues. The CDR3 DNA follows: TGCACCAGCAGCCAAGGGGACAGCACAGATACGCAGTATTTT. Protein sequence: CTSSQGDSTDTQYF.

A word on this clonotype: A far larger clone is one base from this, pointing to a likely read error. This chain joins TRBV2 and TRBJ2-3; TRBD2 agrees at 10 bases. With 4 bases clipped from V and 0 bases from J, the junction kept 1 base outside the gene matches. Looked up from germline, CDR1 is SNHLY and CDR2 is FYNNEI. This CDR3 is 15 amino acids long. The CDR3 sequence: CASSVTSGSTDTQYF. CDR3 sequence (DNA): TGTGCCAGCAGTGTGACTAGCGGGAGCACAGATACGCAGTATTTT. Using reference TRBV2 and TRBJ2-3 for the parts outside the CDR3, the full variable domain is EPEVTQTPSHQVTQMGQEVILRCVPISNHLYFYWYRQILGQKVEFLVSFYNNEISEKSEIFDDQFSVERPDGSNFTLKIRSTKLEDSAMYFCASSVTSGSTDTQYFGPGTRLTVL.